Included here is one TCR beta chain sequence, with context. Its specificity is unknown. A universal primer site was added by template switching, and unique molecular identifiers were carried by the cDNA. TCRdb itself ran the 5' RACE reads through MiXCR, one entry per CDR3 protein. The table lists a few hundred thousand distinct CDR3 sequences, roughly an eighth of them singletons. The sample is drawn from a study of identical twins. Study-level points and caveats: Models predicted less out-of-frame TCR alpha sharing in monozygotic twins than was found.

Germline-derived CDR1 and CDR2 are SGHTA and FQGNSA. Trimming stripped 4 bases from V and 7 bases from J, with 8 bases between. The CDR3 sequence is 12 residues long. These data also formed part of another study, on yellow fever vaccine responses in identical twins.

The sequenced sample was memory (CD45RO+) T cells sorted from blood. The chain uses TRBV7-2 and TRBJ2-1, with a tentative D call TRBD2 (6 bases). The sequence was obtained from a young woman in good health. DNA of the CDR3: TGTGCCAGCAGCTCACGGGGGAATGAGCAGTTCTTC. It is translated as CASSSRGNEQFF. Full variable domain (rest looked up from reference TRBV7-2 and TRBJ2-1): GAGVSQSPSNKVTEKGKDVELRCDPISGHTALYWYRQSLGQGLEFLIYFQGNSAPDKSGLPSDRFSAERTGGSVSTLTIQRTQQEDSAVYLCASSSRGNEQFFGPGTRLTVL.